The clone carrying this T cell receptor (beta chain) has a count of ten or more. What it recognizes is unknown. The data derive from a study of response to subunit inactivated influenza vaccine. Study-wide results and caveats: Each seasonal flu vaccination may recruit only limited new T cells, authors suggested.

Germline-derived CDR1 and CDR2 are DFQATT and SNEGSKA (reference sequence). This CDR3 has 13 amino acids. Trimming left V 2 bases short and J 4 bases short, with 9 bases between. Using its own MiXCR run on the RT-PCR reads, TCRdb lists one record per CDR3 protein. Of hundreds of thousands of distinct CDR3 sequences listed, about 15% are singletons. This TCR was recovered from a man in his fifties who received an inactivated influenza vaccine. The chain recombines TRBV20-1 with TRBJ2-1; D is undetermined. The specimen was PBMCs from blood, collected 12 days after vaccination. For the CDR3, the DNA is TGCAGTGCTAGAAACCTGGGGTACAATGAGCAGTTCTTC. Encoded protein: CSARNLGYNEQFF.